The clone carrying this TCR beta chain was seen at least ten times. The antigen remains unidentified. Whole blood was used without fractionation, so all unsorted peripheral T cells were included. Alpha and beta constant-region primers primed reverse transcription of 500 to 550 ng RNA. Each of the alpha and beta chains got its own library through chain-specific third strand synthesis with indices. Each molecule carried a 12-nucleotide identifier made of two joined random hexamers added before amplification. From the 5' RACE reads, TCRdb called clonotypes with MiXCR, one entry per CDR3 protein. The data show roughly 10,000 distinct CDR3 sequences, over 4.5% seen once. This record belongs to a study of HIV-infected patients and healthy controls. On the study more broadly: Total CDR3 counts per chain did not differ significantly between patients and controls. General study points: Diversity differences between study cohorts were not due to their slight age and sex differences.

The source material was blood, sampled before antiretroviral therapy. The sequence was obtained from an adult with HIV infection.

CDR3 amino acids: CASSLDGRGYGYTF. CDR3 sequence (DNA): TGTGCCAGCAGTTTAGATGGCCGAGGCTATGGCTACACCTTC. The rearrangement joins TRBV12-3 or TRBV12-4 to TRBJ1-2; no clear D. This CDR3 region has 14 residues. Deletions cut 1 base from V and 4 bases from J, with 10 bases between.